There are many counts of the clone carrying this T cell receptor beta chain. The antigen is not known. All patients picked for sequencing had shown, by flow cytometry, an expansion of CD8+CD57+ cells. There were no patients without severe acquired aplastic anemia. Each patient gave a blood sample that was collected before any therapy had been received. TCR beta VDJ and CDR3 profiles were obtained from a genomic DNA template. Using its own MiXCR run on the reads, TCRdb lists one record per CDR3 protein. The sample contains some 120,000 distinct CDR3 sequences, about 40% of which appear only once. The data were obtained in a study of CD8+CD57+ T cells in acquired aplastic anemia. Study details: DNA per sorted CD4+ or CD8+ sample ranged about 0.18 to 30 ug, averaging 3.2 ug. Study results and limitations: Patients and controls shared over 25 CD8+ CDR3 sequences.

The germline CDR1 and CDR2 sequences are LNHNV and YYDKDF (reference sequence). The V and J ends lost 0 bases and 2 bases respectively, with 14 bases between them. CDR3 size: 17 residues. The receptor was derived from a human donor with aplastic anemia. The genes are TRBV15 and TRBJ1-5, with D tentatively TRBD1 (5 bases). Sequencing input: sorted CD4+, CD8+, or CD8+CD57+ T cells (not recorded which) from PBMCs. CDR3 DNA: TGTGCCACCAGCAGAGAGAAGGCAGGGAAAGGCAATCAGCCCCAGCATTTT. It specifies CATSREKAGKGNQPQHF.